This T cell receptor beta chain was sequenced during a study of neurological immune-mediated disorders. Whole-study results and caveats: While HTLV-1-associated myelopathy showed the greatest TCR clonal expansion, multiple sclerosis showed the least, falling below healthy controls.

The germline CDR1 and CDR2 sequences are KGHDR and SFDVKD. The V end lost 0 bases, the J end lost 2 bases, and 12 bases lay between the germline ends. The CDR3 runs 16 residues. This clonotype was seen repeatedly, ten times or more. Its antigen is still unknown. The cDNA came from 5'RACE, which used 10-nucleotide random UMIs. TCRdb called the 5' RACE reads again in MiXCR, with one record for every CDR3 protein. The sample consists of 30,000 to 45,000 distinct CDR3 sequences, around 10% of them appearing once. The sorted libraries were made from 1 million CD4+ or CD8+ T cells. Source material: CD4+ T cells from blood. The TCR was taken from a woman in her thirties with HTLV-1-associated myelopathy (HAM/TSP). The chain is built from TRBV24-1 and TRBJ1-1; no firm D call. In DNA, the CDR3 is TGTGCCACCAGTGATTTGCGAGGGTCGGCCAACACTGAAGCTTTCTTT. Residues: CATSDLRGSANTEAFF.